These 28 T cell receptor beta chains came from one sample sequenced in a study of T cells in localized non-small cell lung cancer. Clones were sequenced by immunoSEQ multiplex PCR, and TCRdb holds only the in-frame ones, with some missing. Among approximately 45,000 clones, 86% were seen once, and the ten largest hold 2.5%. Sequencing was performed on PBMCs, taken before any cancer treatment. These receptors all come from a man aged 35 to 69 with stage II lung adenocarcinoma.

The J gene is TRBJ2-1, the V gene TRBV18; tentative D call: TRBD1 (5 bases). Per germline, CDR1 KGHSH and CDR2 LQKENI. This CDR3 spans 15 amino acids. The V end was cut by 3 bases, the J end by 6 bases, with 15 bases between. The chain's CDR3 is CASSPGQGRTNEQFF. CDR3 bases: TGTGCCAGCTCACCCGGCCAGGGTAGGACCAATGAGCAGTTCTTC.

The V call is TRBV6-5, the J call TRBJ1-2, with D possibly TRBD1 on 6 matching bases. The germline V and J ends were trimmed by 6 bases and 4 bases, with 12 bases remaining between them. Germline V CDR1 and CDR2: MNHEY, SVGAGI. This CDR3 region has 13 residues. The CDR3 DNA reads TGTGCCAGCAGAGGGGGGATAGGCTATGGCTACACCTTC. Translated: CASRGGIGYGYTF.

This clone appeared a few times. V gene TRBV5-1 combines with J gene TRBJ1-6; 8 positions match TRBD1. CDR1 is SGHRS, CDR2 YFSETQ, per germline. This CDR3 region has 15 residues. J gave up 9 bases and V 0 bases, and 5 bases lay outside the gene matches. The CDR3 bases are TGCGCCAGCAGCTTGGGTGGACAGGGAGGTTCACCCCTCCACTTT. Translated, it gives CASSLGGQGGSPLHF.

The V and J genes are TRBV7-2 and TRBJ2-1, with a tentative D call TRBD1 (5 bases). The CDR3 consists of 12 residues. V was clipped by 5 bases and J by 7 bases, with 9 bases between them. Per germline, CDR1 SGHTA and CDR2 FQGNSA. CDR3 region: CASSPDSNEQFF. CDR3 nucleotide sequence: TGTGCCAGCAGCCCTGACAGTAATGAGCAGTTCTTC.

CDR3 amino acids: CATTGGGRDGYTF. The CDR3 DNA reads as TGTGCCACGACAGGGGGCGGGCGTGATGGCTACACCTTC. The chain has TRBV10-3 and TRBJ1-2; 10 nucleotides agree with TRBD1. Germline V gene lookup returns CDR1 ENHRY and CDR2 SYGVKD. V gave up 10 bases and J gave up 6 bases; unmatched junction bases: 8. The CDR3 sequence is 13 residues long.

This chain's CDR3 is CSVGVTDTQYF. As DNA, the CDR3 is TGCAGCGTTGGGGTCACAGATACGCAGTATTTT. The chain joins TRBV29-1 to TRBJ2-3; D uncertain. CDR1 is SQVTM, CDR2 ANQGSEA, per germline. This CDR3 is 11 amino acids long. V lost 4 bases, J lost 2 bases, and 4 bases lay in between.

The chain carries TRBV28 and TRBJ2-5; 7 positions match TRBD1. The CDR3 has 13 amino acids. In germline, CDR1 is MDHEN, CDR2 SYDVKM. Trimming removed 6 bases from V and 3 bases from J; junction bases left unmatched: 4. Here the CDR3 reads CASRSTGEETQYF. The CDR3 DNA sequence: TGTGCCAGCAGGTCTACAGGGGAAGAGACCCAGTACTTC.

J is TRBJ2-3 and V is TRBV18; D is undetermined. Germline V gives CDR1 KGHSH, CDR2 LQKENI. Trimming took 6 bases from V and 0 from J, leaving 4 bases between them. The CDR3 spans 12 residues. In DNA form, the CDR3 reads TGTGCCAGCTCGGCTAGCACAGATACGCAGTATTTT. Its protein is CASSASTDTQYF.

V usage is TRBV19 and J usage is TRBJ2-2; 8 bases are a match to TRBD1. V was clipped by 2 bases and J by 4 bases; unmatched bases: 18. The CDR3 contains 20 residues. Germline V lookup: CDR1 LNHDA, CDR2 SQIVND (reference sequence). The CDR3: CASSIPSAEDRGYLTGELFF. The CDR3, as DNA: TGTGCCAGTAGTATACCGAGCGCCGAAGACAGGGGATATCTCACCGGGGAGCTGTTTTTT.

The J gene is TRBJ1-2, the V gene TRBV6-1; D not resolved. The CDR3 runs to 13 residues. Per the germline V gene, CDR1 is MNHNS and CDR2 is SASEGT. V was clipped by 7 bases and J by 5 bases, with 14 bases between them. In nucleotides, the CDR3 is TGTGCCAGCAACTTGGAATCGCAATATGGCTACACCTTC. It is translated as CASNLESQYGYTF.

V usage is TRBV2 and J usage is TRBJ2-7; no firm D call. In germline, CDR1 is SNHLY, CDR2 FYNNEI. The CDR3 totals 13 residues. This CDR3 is CASSVGRQDEQHV. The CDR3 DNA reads TGTGCCAGCAGTGTTGGCAGGCAGGACGAGCAGCACGTC.

The CDR3 region is CASSLASTGGYNEQFF. CDR3 DNA sequence: TGTGCCAGCAGCTTAGCGTCGACAGGGGGCTACAATGAGCAGTTCTTC. The chain joins TRBV7-2 to TRBJ2-1, with 9 nucleotides matching TRBD1. V lost 0 bases to trimming and J lost 3 bases; unmatched junction nucleotides: 3. CDR3 length: 16 residues. Germline values: CDR1 SGHTA, CDR2 FQGNSA.

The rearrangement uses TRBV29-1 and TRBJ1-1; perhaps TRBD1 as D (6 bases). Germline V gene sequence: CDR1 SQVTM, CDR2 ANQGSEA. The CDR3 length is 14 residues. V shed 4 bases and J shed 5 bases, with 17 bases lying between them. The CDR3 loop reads CSVVPAGGRTEAFF. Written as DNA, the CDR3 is TGCAGCGTTGTCCCCGCCGGGGGGCGAACTGAAGCTTTCTTT.

The CDR3 loop reads CASSLYVRTDTQYF. The CDR3 DNA reads TGTGCCAGCAGCTTGTATGTCCGCACAGATACGCAGTATTTT. The rearrangement joins TRBV5-6 to TRBJ2-3; D is uncertain. Trimming stripped 1 base from V and 1 base from J, with 7 bases between. This CDR3 is built from 14 residues. Looked up from germline, CDR1 is SGHDT and CDR2 is YYEEEE.

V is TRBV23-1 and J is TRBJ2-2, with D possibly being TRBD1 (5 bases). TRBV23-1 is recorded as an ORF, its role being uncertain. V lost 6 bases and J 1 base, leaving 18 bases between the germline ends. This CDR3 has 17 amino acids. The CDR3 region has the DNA TGCGCCAGCAGCCGGGTAACGGACGGACAGAACACCGGGGAGCTGTTTTTT. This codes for CASSRVTDGQNTGELFF.

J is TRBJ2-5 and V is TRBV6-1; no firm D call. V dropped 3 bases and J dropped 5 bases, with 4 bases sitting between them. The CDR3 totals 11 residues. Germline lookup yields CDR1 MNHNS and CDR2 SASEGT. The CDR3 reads CASSEAETQYF. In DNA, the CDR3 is TGTGCCAGCAGTGAGGCGGAGACCCAGTACTTC.

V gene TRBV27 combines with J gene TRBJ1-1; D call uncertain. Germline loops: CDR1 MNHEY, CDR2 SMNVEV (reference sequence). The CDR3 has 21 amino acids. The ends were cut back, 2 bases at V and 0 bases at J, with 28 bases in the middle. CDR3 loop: CASSLLGIWADRPLMNTEAFF. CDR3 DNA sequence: TGTGCCAGCAGTTTACTAGGTATTTGGGCAGACCGGCCTCTAATGAACACTGAAGCTTTCTTT.

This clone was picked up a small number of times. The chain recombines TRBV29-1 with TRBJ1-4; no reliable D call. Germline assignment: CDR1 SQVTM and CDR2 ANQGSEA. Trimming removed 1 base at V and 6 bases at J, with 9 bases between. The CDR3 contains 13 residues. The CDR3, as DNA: TGCAGCGTTGAAGTAGGAGGGTATGAAAAACTGTTTTTT. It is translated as CSVEVGGYEKLFF.

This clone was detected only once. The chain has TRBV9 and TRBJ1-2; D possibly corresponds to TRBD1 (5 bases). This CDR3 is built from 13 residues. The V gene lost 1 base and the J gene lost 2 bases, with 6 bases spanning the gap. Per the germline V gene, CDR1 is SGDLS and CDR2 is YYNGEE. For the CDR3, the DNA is TGTGCCAGCAGCGTAAGGGACAACTATGGCTACACCTTC. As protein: CASSVRDNYGYTF.

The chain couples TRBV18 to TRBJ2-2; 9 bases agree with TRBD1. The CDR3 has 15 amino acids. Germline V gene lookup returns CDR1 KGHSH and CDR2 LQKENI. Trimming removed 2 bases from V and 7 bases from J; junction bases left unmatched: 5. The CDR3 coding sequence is TGTGCCAGCTCACCAATGGGACAGGGTCACGGGGAGCTGTTTTTT. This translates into CASSPMGQGHGELFF.

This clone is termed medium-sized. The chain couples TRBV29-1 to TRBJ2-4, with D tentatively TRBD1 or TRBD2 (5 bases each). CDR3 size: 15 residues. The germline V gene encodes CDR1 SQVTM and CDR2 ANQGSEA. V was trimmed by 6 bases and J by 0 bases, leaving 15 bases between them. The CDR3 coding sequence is TGCAGCGTGATAATCAGGGACCTAGCCAAAAACATTCAGTACTTC. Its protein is CSVIIRDLAKNIQYF. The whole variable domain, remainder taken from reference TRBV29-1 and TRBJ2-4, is SAVISQKPSRDICQRGTSLTIQCQVDSQVTMMFWYRQQPGQSLTLIATANQGSEATYESGFVIDKFPISRPNLTFSTLTVSNMSPEDSSIYLCSVIIRDLAKNIQYFGAGTRLSVL.

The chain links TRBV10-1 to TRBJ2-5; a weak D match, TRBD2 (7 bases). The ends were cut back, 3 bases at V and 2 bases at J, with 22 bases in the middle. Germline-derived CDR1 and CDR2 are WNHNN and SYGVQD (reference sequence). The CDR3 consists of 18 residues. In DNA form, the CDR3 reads TGCGCCAGCAGTGAATGGAGGGGGGGCAGTACCGTTCAAGAGACCCAGTACTTC. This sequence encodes CASSEWRGGSTVQETQYF.

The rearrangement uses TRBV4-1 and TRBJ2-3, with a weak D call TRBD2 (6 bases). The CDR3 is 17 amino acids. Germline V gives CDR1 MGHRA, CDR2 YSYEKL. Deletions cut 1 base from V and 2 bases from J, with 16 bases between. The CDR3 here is CASSQVLTGEVTDTQYF. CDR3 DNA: TGCGCCAGCAGCCAAGTTTTAACGGGGGAGGTCACAGATACGCAGTATTTT.

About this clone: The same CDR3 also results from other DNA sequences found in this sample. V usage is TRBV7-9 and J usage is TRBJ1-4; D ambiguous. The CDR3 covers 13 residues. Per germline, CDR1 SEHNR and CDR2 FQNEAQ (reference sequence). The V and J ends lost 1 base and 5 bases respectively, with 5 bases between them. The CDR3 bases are TGTGCCAGCAGCTTAGACTCCAATGAAAAACTGTTTTTT. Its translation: CASSLDSNEKLFF.

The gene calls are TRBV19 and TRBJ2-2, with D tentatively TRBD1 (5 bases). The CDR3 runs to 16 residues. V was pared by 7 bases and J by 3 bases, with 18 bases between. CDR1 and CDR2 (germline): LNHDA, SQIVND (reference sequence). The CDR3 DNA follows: TGTGCCAGTATAAAGGGGCGAGGCTTAGACACCGGGGAGCTGTTTTTT. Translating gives CASIKGRGLDTGELFF. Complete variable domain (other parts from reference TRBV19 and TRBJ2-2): DGGITQSPKYLFRKEGQNVTLSCEQNLNHDAMYWYRQDPGQGLRLIYYSQIVNDFQKGDIAEGYSVSREKKESFPLTVTSAQKNPTAFYLCASIKGRGLDTGELFFGEGSRLTVL.

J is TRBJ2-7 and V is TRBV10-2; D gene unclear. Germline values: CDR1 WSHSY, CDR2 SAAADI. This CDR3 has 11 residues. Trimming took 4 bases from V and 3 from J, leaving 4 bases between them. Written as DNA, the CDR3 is TGCGCCAGCAGTGGAGGCTACGAGCAGTACTTC. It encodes CASSGGYEQYF.

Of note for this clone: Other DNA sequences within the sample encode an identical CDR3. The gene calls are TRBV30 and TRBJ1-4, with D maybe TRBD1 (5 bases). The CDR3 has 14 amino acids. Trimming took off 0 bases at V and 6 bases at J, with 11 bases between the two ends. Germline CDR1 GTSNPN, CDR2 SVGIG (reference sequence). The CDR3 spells CAWSVGTGDEKLFF. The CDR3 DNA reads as TGTGCCTGGAGTGTAGGGACTGGGGATGAAAAACTGTTTTTT.

CDR3 DNA: TGTGCCAGCGCGAGGATAGATACGCAGTATTTT. It specifies CASARIDTQYF. The chain is built from TRBV6-1 and TRBJ2-3; D is unresolved. This CDR3 is 11 amino acids long. V lost 8 bases to trimming and J lost 5 bases, with 8 bases between them. Germline V gene lookup returns CDR1 MNHNS and CDR2 SASEGT.